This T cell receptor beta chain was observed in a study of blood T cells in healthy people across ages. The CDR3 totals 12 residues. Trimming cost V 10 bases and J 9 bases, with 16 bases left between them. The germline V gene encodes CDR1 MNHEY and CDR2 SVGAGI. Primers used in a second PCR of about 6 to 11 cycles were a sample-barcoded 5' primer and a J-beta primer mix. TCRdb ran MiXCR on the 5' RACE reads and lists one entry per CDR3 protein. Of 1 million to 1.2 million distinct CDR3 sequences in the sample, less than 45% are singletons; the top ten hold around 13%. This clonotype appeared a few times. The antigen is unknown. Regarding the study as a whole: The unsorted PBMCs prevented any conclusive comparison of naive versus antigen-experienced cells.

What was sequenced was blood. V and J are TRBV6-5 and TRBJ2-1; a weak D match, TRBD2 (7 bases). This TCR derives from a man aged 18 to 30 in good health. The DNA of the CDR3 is TGTGCCAACAGGGCGCCGGGAGGTGAGCAGTTCTTC. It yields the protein CANRAPGGEQFF.